This T cell receptor (beta chain) was captured by sequencing in a study of OX40 agonist ivuxolimab in advanced cancers. As for the study more broadly: Ivuxolimab was an agonistic, fully human IgG2 monoclonal antibody directed against OX40 (CD134), a costimulatory receptor. Intravenous ivuxolimab was administered to patients every 2 weeks at six dose levels: 0.01, 0.1, 0.3, 1.5, 3 and 10 mg/kg. Among the approximately 54 dose-escalation patients, 19 had hepatocellular carcinoma, 15 or so melanoma, 9 renal cell carcinoma and 9 head and neck cancer. The dose-escalation cohort was about 87% male with a mean age of approximately 60 years, ranging from roughly 20 to 80. Patients were allowed to have had prior anti-PD-1, anti-PD-L1 or anti-CTLA-4 therapy, and 40% of the dose-escalation patients had previously received checkpoint inhibitors. Partial responses occurred in three dose-escalation patients, of whom one had hepatocellular carcinoma and two had cutaneous melanoma. Peripheral TCRbeta sequencing was intended to test whether TCR sequence diversity was altered and clonal T-cell expansion was caused by ivuxolimab. The paper covers the monotherapy dose-escalation part of the phase I ivuxolimab trial, which included N of about 56 patients. What the work shows at the level of the full study, not this receptor alone: In the 0.1-3.0 mg/kg groups, partial responders had among the lowest normalized peripheral clonal expansion, particularly in CD8+ T cells. The antigen specificity of the peripheral T cells that underwent clonal expansion was not determined. Low levels of normalized T-cell clonal expansion were also seen in some patients who did not respond. After ivuxolimab, more expanded clones were found on average in CD8+ T cells than in CD4+ T cells. At doses from 0.1 to 3.0 mg/kg, clonal expansion was seen in both CD4+ and CD8+ blood T cells between baseline and week 6.

For sequencing of the TCRbeta CDR3 region, genomic DNA was extracted from the sorted cells. The immunoSEQ Assay was used to sequence the TCRbeta CDR3 regions. TCRdb carries this immuneACCESS record with in-frame sequences only. Its versions omit some clonotypes, under half of them owing to an unresolved V gene in the studies checked, with the rest unexplained. This sample is represented by under 100,000 clones; nearly 90% of them were singletons. The ten largest clonotypes hold 0.3% to 0.4% of the sample. Patients with a history of autoimmune disease or receiving systemic immunosuppression were excluded from the trial. Peripheral blood for TCR sequencing was drawn from every dose cohort at baseline, at cycle 4 day 1 and at cycle 7 day 1. The samples were drawn from a first-in-human, open-label, multicenter phase I dose-escalation trial of ivuxolimab. Adults with locally advanced or metastatic melanoma, renal cell carcinoma, hepatocellular carcinoma or head and neck squamous cell carcinoma were enrolled in the trial. Before TCR sequencing, CD4+ T cells and CD8+ T cells from peripheral blood were sorted into separate populations.

V loses 11 bases of germline sequence and J loses 3 bases, and the interval between the two ends is 14 bases. Including the terminal cysteine and phenylalanine, the CDR3 comprises 12 residues. The CDR3 DNA has 36 bases and is translated from base 1. The CDR1 and CDR2 encoded by the germline V gene are ENHRY and SYGVKD. This clone was observed once. Its antigen remains undetermined. Per-nucleotide qualities are absent, and no much larger clonotype sits a single base away. The material sequenced was CD4+ or CD8+ T cells sorted from blood, taken in a trial of the OX40 agonist ivuxolimab. This TCR was recovered from an adult with an advanced solid tumor such as melanoma, head and neck, liver or kidney cancer. The chain is assembled from TRBV10-3 and TRBJ2-7; TRBD1 could be the D gene, as 5 bases match. CDR3 sequence: CAVSTESYEQYF. The DNA sequence reads TGTGCCGTTTCGACAGAAAGCTACGAGCAGTACTTC.